This T cell receptor (beta chain) was observed in a study of blood T cell repertoires in COVID-19. Study overall: COVID-19 samples collected from the United States, Italy and Spain covered acute and convalescent phases. T cells, B-cell-depleted T cells, or PBMCs supplied cDNA or gDNA.

Original methodology: How many nucleated cells were present was estimated from reference gene primer amplification. Clones were sequenced by immunoSEQ multiplex PCR, and TCRdb holds only the in-frame ones, with some missing. V and J calls and clone size are those listed in that table; D and trimming were worked out from the DNA. The sample shows tens of thousands of clones, more than 75% of them seen only once. Looked up from germline, CDR1 is MNHNS and CDR2 is SASEGT. V was clipped by 0 bases and J by 6 bases, with 12 bases between them. This CDR3 is built from 15 residues. The chain joins TRBV6-1 to TRBJ1-5; D perhaps matches TRBD1 (5 bases). The clonotype originates from a woman of 80 years or more with active COVID-19. Sequencing was carried out using peripheral blood. The CDR3 DNA is TGTGCCAGCAGTGAAGCCGTACAGGCAAGTCAGCCCCAGCATTTT. This sequence encodes CASSEAVQASQPQHF.